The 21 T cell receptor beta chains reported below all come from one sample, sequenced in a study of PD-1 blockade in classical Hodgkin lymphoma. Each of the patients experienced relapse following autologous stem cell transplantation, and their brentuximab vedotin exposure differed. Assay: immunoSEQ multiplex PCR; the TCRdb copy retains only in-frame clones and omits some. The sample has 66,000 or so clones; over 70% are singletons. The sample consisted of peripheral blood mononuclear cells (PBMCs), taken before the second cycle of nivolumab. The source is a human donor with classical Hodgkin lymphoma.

The CDR3 nucleotides read TGTGCCAGCAGCCCCCAGGGTTTGGGCTATGGCTACACCTTC. As protein: CASSPQGLGYGYTF. V gene TRBV13 combines with J gene TRBJ1-2; tentative D call: TRBD1 (5 bases). The CDR3 has 14 amino acids. Trimming took 5 bases from V and 4 from J, leaving 14 bases between them. Germline assignment: CDR1 PRHDT and CDR2 FYEKMQ (reference sequence).

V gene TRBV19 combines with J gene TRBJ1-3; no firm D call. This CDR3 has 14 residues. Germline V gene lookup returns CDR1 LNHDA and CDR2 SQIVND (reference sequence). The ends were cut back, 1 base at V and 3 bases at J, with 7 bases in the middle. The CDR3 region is CASSIGGHGNTIYF. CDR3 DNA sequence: TGTGCCAGTAGTATAGGTGGCCATGGAAACACCATATATTTT.

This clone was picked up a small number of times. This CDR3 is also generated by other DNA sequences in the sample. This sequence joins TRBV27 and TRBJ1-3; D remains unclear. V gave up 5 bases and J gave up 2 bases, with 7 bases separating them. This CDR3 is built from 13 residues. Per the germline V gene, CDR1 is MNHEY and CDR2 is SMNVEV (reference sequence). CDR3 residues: CASSGRAGNTIYF. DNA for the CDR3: TGTGCCAGCAGTGGGAGGGCTGGAAACACCATATATTTT.

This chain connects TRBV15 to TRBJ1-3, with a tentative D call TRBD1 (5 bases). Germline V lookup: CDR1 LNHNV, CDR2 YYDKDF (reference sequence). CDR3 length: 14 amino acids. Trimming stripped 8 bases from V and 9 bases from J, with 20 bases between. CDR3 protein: CATGRDGESRTIYF. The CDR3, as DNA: TGTGCCACCGGTAGGGACGGAGAGTCGCGCACCATATATTTT.

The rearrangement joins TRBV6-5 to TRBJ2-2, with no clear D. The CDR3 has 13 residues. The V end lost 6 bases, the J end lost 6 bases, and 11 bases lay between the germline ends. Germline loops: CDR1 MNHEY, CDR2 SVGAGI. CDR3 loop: CASSPARSGELFF. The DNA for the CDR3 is TGTGCCAGCAGCCCCGCTAGGTCCGGGGAGCTGTTTTTT.

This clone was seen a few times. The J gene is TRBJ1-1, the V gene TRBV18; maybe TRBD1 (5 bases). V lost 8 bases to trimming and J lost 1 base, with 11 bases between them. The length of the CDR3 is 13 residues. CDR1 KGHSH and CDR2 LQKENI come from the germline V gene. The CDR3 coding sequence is TGTGCCAGCGACAAAGACAGGAACACTGAAGCTTTCTTT. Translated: CASDKDRNTEAFF.

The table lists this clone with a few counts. CDR3 bases: TGTGCCAGCAGCTTGAGAGGGGGCGGGTACGAGCAGTACTTC. Protein: CASSLRGGGYEQYF. The chain has TRBV5-4 and TRBJ2-7; 7 nucleotides match TRBD1. V lost 1 base, J lost 4 bases, and 5 bases stayed unmatched. There are 14 residues in the CDR3. Germline CDR1 SGHNT, CDR2 YYREEE (reference sequence). Based on the CDR3 plus reference TRBV5-4 and TRBJ2-7, the full variable domain is ETGVTQSPTHLIKTRGQQVTLRCSSQSGHNTVSWYQQALGQGPQFIFQYYREEENGRGNFPPRFSGLQFPNYSSELNVNALELDDSALYLCASSLRGGGYEQYFGPGTRLTVT.

The CDR3 sequence: CASSPGYNEQFF. CDR3 nucleotides: TGTGCCAGCAGTCCAGGGTACAATGAGCAGTTCTTC. The chain recombines TRBV6-1 with TRBJ2-1; D possibly corresponds to TRBD1 (5 bases). This CDR3 is built from 12 residues. Germline loops: CDR1 MNHNS, CDR2 SASEGT. The ends were cut back, 5 bases at V and 4 bases at J, with 6 bases in the middle.

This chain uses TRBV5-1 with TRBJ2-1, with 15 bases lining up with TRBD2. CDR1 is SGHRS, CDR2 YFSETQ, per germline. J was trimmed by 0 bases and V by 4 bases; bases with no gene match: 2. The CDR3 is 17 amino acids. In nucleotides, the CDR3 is TGCGCCAGCAGCGGGGGACTAGCGGGAGGCTCCTACAATGAGCAGTTCTTC. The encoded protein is CASSGGLAGGSYNEQFF.

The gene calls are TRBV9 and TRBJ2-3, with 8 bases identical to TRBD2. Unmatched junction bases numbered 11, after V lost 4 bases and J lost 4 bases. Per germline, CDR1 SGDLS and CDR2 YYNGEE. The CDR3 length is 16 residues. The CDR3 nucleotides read TGTGCCAGCAGCCCCCTGGCGGCGGGGGGCCCAGATACGCAGTATTTT. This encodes CASSPLAAGGPDTQYF.

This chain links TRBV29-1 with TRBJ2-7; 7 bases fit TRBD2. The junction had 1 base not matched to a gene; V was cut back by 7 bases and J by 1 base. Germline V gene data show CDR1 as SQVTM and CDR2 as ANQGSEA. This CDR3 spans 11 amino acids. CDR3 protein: CSGGSSYEQYF. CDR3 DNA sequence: TGCAGCGGCGGGAGTTCCTACGAGCAGTACTTC.

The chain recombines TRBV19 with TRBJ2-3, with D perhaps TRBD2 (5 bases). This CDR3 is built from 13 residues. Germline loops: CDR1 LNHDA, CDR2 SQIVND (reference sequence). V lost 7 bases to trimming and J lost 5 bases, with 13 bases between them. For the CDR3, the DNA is TGTGCCAGTATGGAATCGGGGAGAGATACGCAGTATTTT. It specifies CASMESGRDTQYF.

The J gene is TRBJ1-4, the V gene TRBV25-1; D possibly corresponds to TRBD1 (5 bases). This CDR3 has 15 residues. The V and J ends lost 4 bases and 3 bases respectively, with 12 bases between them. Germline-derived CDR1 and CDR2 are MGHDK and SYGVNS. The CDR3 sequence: CASSARGGSNEKLFF. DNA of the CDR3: TGTGCCAGCAGTGCCCGGGGGGGGTCTAATGAAAAACTGTTTTTT. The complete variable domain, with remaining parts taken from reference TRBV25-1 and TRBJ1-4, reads EADIYQTPRYLVIGTGKKITLECSQTMGHDKMYWYQQDPGMELHLIHYSYGVNSTEKGDLSSESTVSRIRTEHFPLTLESARPSHTSQYLCASSARGGSNEKLFFGSGTQLSVL.

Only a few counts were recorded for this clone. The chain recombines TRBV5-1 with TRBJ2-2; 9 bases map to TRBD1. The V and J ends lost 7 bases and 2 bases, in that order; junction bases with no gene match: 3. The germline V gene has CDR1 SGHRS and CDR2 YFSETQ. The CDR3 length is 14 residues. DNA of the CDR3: TGCGCCAGCGGGACAGGGATAAACACCGGGGAGCTGTTTTTT. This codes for CASGTGINTGELFF.

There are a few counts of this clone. The CDR3 protein is CASSPLSGNEQFF. CDR3 sequence (DNA): TGTGCCAGCAGCCCCCTGAGCGGGAATGAGCAGTTCTTC. The rearrangement uses TRBV9 and TRBJ2-1; D is perhaps TRBD2 (6 bases). The CDR3 sequence is 13 residues long. V shed 4 bases and J shed 7 bases, with 12 bases lying between them. Germline CDR1 and CDR2: SGDLS and YYNGEE.

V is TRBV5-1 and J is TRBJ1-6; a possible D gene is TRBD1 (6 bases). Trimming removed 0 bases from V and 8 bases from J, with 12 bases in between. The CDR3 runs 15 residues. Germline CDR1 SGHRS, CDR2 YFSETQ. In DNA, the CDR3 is TGCGCCAGCAGCTTGGAGGGGGGCGAGGATTCACCCCTCCACTTT. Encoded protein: CASSLEGGEDSPLHF.

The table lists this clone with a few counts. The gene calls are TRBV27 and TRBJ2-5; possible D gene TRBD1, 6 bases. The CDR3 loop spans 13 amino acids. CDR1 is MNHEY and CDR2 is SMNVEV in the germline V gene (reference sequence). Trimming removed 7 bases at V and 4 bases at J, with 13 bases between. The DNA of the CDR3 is TGTGCCAGCAAAAGGGGGATTGGAGAGACCCAGTACTTC. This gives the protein CASKRGIGETQYF.

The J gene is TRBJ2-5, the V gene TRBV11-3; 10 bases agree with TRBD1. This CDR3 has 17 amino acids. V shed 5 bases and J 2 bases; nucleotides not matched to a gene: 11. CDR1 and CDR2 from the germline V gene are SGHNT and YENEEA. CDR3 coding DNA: TGTGCCAGCAGCCCGTGGACAGGGGGTCCCCTTCAAGAGACCCAGTACTTC. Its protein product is CASSPWTGGPLQETQYF.

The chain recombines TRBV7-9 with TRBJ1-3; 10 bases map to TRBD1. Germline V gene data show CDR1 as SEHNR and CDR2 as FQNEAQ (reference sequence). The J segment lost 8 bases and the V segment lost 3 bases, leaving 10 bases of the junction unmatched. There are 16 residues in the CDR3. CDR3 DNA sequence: TGTGCCAGCAGCTTTTCCCCGGGACAGGGGCCGGACACCATATATTTT. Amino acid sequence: CASSFSPGQGPDTIYF.

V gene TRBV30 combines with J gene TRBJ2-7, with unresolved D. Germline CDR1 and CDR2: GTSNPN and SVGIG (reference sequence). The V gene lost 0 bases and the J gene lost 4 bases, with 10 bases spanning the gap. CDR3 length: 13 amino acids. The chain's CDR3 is CAWSVYTGYEQYF. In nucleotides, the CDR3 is TGTGCCTGGAGTGTTTATACCGGGTACGAGCAGTACTTC.

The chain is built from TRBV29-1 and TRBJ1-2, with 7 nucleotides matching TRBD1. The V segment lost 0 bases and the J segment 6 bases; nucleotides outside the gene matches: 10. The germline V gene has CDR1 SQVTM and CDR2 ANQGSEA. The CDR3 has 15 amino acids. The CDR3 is CSVEDVLGRGDGYTF. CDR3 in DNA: TGCAGCGTTGAAGATGTGTTAGGCAGGGGGGATGGCTACACCTTC. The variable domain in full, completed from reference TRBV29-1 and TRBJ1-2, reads SAVISQKPSRDICQRGTSLTIQCQVDSQVTMMFWYRQQPGQSLTLIATANQGSEATYESGFVIDKFPISRPNLTFSTLTVSNMSPEDSSIYLCSVEDVLGRGDGYTFGSGTRLTVV.